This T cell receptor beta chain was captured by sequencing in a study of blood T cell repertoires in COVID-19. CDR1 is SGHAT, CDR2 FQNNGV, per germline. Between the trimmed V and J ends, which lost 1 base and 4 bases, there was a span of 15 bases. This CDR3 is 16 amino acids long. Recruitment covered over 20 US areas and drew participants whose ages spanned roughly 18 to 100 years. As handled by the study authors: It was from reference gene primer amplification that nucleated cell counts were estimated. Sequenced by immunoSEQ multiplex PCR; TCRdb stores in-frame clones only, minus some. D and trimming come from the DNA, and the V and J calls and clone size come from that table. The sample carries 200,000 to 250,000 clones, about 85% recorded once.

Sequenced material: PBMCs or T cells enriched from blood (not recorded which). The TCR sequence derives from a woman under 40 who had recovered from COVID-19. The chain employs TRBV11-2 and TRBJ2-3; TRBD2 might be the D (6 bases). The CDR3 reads CASSLGRQGGSDTQYF. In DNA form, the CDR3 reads TGTGCCAGCAGCTTAGGCCGCCAGGGAGGTTCAGATACGCAGTATTTT.